These 23 T cell receptor beta chains came from one sample sequenced in a study of T-cell memory formation after mild COVID-19. TCRdb recomputed calls from the 5' RACE reads with MiXCR, one row per CDR3 protein. This sample has approximately 60,000 distinct CDR3 sequences, with about 10% found just once. Sequenced input: PBMCs or a T cell subset sorted from them (not recorded which). These receptors originate from a man younger than 35 who had mild COVID-19 (a few samples of this study predate the infection). Cell type and time point are not known.

J is TRBJ2-1 and V is TRBV2, with 8 bases identical to TRBD1. This CDR3 has 14 residues. The V and J ends lost 6 bases and 2 bases, in that order; junction bases with no gene match: 3. Germline CDR1 is SNHLY and CDR2 is FYNNEI. The CDR3 reads CASRTGVPYNEQFF. The CDR3 DNA reads TGTGCCAGCAGGACAGGGGTTCCCTACAATGAGCAGTTCTTC.

This clonotype was detected only a few times. V is TRBV12-3 or TRBV12-4 and J is TRBJ2-7; TRBD2 might be the D (5 bases). The CDR3 is 14 residues long. Trimming pared 0 bases from V and 6 bases from J, leaving 12 bases between. The CDR3 region is CASSLAGAAGEQYF. The CDR3 DNA follows: TGTGCCAGCAGTTTAGCGGGAGCGGCGGGCGAGCAGTACTTC.

V usage is TRBV15 and J usage is TRBJ1-2; maybe TRBD1 (5 bases). The V end was cut by 1 base, the J end by 5 bases, with 14 bases between. Germline loops: CDR1 LNHNV, CDR2 YYDKDF (reference sequence). The CDR3 is made up of 15 amino acids. The CDR3 reads CATSRGGGEGYGYTF. DNA for the CDR3: TGTGCCACCAGCAGAGGAGGAGGGGAGGGTTATGGCTACACCTTC.

The sample holds a few counts of this clonotype. A junction end diverges from the germline sequence, so it may reflect a read error. The chain is built from TRBV20-1 and TRBJ2-1, with TRBD2 matching 7 bases. Germline V gene data show CDR1 as DFQATT and CDR2 as SNEGSKA (reference sequence). The CDR3 is 13 residues long. The CDR3 loop is CSAYRGEGNKQFF. CDR3 sequence (DNA): TGCAGTGCGTACAGAGGGGAGGGCAATAAGCAGTTCTTC.

This clonotype was picked up a small number of times. This sequence joins TRBV7-3 and TRBJ1-6; the D gene is possibly TRBD1 (6 bases). Trimming pared 4 bases from V and 4 bases from J, leaving 8 bases between. The V gene's germline CDR1 is SGHTA and CDR2 FQGTGA. The CDR3 is 14 amino acids. The CDR3 loop reads CASSSTGYNSPLHF. The CDR3 DNA reads TGTGCCAGCAGCTCCACAGGGTATAATTCACCCCTCCACTTT.

The V and J genes are TRBV13 and TRBJ1-2; 7 bases are a match to TRBD1. V trimming: 5 bases; J trimming: 2 bases; junction bases outside the gene matches: 2. The CDR3 is 13 residues long. Germline values: CDR1 PRHDT, CDR2 FYEKMQ (reference sequence). DNA for the CDR3: TGTGCCAGCAGCGCGGGACAGAACTATGGCTACACCTTC. This codes for CASSAGQNYGYTF.

This clonotype has a count of ten or more. The chain uses TRBV4-3 and TRBJ1-6; no firm D call. The germline gives CDR1 LGHNA, CDR2 YSLEER. Trimming left V 0 bases short and J 14 bases short, with 11 bases between. This CDR3 has 13 amino acids. Written as DNA, the CDR3 is TGCGCCAGCAGCCAAGAAAGAAGGTCCTCCCTCCACTTT. Amino acids: CASSQERRSSLHF.

This chain connects TRBV7-9 to TRBJ2-3, with D possibly being TRBD1 (6 bases). The CDR3 has 16 amino acids. Germline CDR1 reads SEHNR; CDR2 reads FQNEAQ (reference sequence). Trimming took 5 bases from V and 1 from J, leaving 16 bases between them. CDR3: CASSPPGGRGTDTQYF. CDR3 DNA: TGTGCCAGCAGCCCCCCTGGGGGCAGGGGCACAGATACGCAGTATTTT.

In its sample, this clonotype was seen a few times. The chain employs TRBV10-3 and TRBJ2-3, with D perhaps TRBD2 (5 bases). Trimming left V 4 bases short and J 0 bases short, with 11 bases between. CDR1 and CDR2 (germline): ENHRY, SYGVKD. This CDR3 is built from 15 residues. The DNA for the CDR3 is TGTGCCATCAGTGGGGGTAGCGAAAGCACAGATACGCAGTATTTT. It is translated as CAISGGSESTDTQYF.

In its sample, this clonotype was seen many times. This chain joins TRBV28 and TRBJ2-1; tentative D call: TRBD1 (5 bases). The germline CDR1 and CDR2 sequences are MDHEN and SYDVKM. This CDR3 region has 15 residues. Trimming removed 2 bases from V and 10 bases from J, with 18 bases in between. The CDR3 region is CASSLGARGTREQFF. The CDR3 nucleotides are TGTGCCAGCAGTTTAGGGGCAAGGGGCACGCGGGAGCAGTTCTTC.

The chain carries TRBV6-2 or TRBV6-3 and TRBJ2-6; perhaps TRBD1 as D (6 bases). V dropped 6 bases and J dropped 2 bases, with 14 bases sitting between them. This CDR3 is built from 16 residues. CDR1 and CDR2 from the germline V gene are MNHEY and SVGEGT. CDR3 protein: CASRDSPLPGANVLTF. The CDR3 coding sequence is TGTGCCAGCAGGGACAGCCCCCTCCCTGGGGCCAACGTCCTGACTTTC.

This clonotype was counted many times. V is TRBV20-1 and J is TRBJ2-1; 11 bases map to TRBD2. The V gene's germline CDR1 is DFQATT and CDR2 SNEGSKA (reference sequence). This CDR3 is 15 amino acids long. Unmatched junction bases numbered 12, after V lost 6 bases and J lost 8 bases. In nucleotides, the CDR3 is TGCAGTGCCCGTTTAGCGGGGGGGCCGGGTGATGAGCAGTTCTTC. Encoded protein: CSARLAGGPGDEQFF.

The V and J genes are TRBV20-1 and TRBJ2-1; D is possibly TRBD2 (6 bases). The CDR3 contains 14 residues. The germline V gene encodes CDR1 DFQATT and CDR2 SNEGSKA (reference sequence). Trimming stripped 3 bases from V and 6 bases from J, with 15 bases between. The CDR3 DNA sequence: TGCAGTGCTAGGAGCCCTGGGGGGACCAATGAGCAGTTCTTC. It translates to CSARSPGGTNEQFF.

The chain couples TRBV5-1 to TRBJ1-1; D is ambiguous. V dropped 2 bases and J dropped 2 bases, with 10 bases sitting between them. This CDR3 is built from 14 residues. Germline V CDR1 and CDR2: SGHRS, YFSETQ. CDR3 residues: CASSFGFGNTEAFF. CDR3 nucleotides: TGCGCCAGCAGCTTCGGATTCGGCAACACTGAAGCTTTCTTT.

In this sample, this clonotype turned up many times. This chain connects TRBV7-8 to TRBJ2-3, with 9 nucleotides matching TRBD1. The CDR3 extends over 18 amino acids. V lost 3 bases to trimming and J lost 2 bases; unmatched junction nucleotides: 12. Germline CDR1 and CDR2: SGHVS and FQNEAQ. The CDR3 DNA follows: TGTGCCAGCAGCTTGGCCGGACAGGGGAAAGGTGTCACAGATACGCAGTATTTT. It translates to CASSLAGQGKGVTDTQYF.

This chain links TRBV6-2 or TRBV6-3 with TRBJ1-5, with D perhaps matching TRBD1 (5 bases). This CDR3 is built from 14 residues. Germline-derived CDR1 and CDR2 are MNHEY and SVGEGT. V was pared by 6 bases and J by 11 bases, with 20 bases between. CDR3 protein: CASRLRDGLSAQHF. The CDR3, as DNA: TGTGCCAGCAGACTCCGGGACGGCCTCTCGGCCCAGCATTTT.

The chain links TRBV20-1 to TRBJ1-2, with D maybe TRBD1 (5 bases). Trimming left V 6 bases short and J 1 base short, with 21 bases between. Germline CDR1 and CDR2: DFQATT and SNEGSKA (reference sequence). The CDR3 loop spans 16 amino acids. The CDR3 DNA follows: TGCAGTGCCAAAATGTTTCGGGACGGAAATAACTATGGCTACACCTTC. Amino acids: CSAKMFRDGNNYGYTF.

The chain couples TRBV7-9 to TRBJ2-5, with TRBD2 matching 11 bases. This CDR3 has 15 residues. Trimming at V came to 5 bases and at J to 3 bases, leaving 5 bases not matched to a gene. CDR1 SEHNR and CDR2 FQNEAQ come from the germline V gene (reference sequence). The CDR3 DNA sequence: TGTGCCAGCAGCGGGCTAGCGGGGGGAGAAGAGACCCAGTACTTC. Residues: CASSGLAGGEETQYF.

The CDR3 sequence: CASSLEGNGYTF. Here the CDR3 DNA reads TGTGCCAGCAGCTTAGAAGGGAATGGCTACACCTTC. The chain uses TRBV11-2 and TRBJ1-2; D call uncertain. The CDR3 has 12 amino acids. V was clipped by 0 bases and J by 6 bases, with 5 bases between them. Germline lookup yields CDR1 SGHAT and CDR2 FQNNGV.

The gene calls are TRBV11-2 and TRBJ2-5, with 12 bases that match TRBD2. In germline, CDR1 is SGHAT, CDR2 FQNNGV. The ends lost 5 bases at V and 3 bases at J; junction bases unmatched: 7. This CDR3 spans 16 amino acids. The CDR3 coding sequence is TGTGCCAGCAGCCCCGCGACTAGCGGGGGAGAAGAGACCCAGTACTTC. It yields the protein CASSPATSGGEETQYF. Together with reference TRBV11-2 and TRBJ2-5, the CDR3 gives the full variable domain: EAGVAQSPRYKIIEKRQSVAFWCNPISGHATLYWYQQILGQGPKLLIQFQNNGVVDDSQLPKDRFSAERLKGVDSTLKIQPAKLEDSAVYLCASSPATSGGEETQYFGPGTRLLVL.

This clonotype was found many times. V gene TRBV12-5 combines with J gene TRBJ2-3; a possible D gene is TRBD1 (6 bases). The ends were cut back, 6 bases at V and 4 bases at J, with 11 bases in the middle. The CDR3 loop spans 13 amino acids. The germline V gene has CDR1 LGHNT and CDR2 FRNRAP. CDR3 bases: TGTGCTAGTGGCACTGACAGGTCAGATACGCAGTATTTT. Protein sequence: CASGTDRSDTQYF.

This clonotype showed up many times. The chain couples TRBV7-2 to TRBJ2-2; D not certain. Germline lookup yields CDR1 SGHTA and CDR2 FQGNSA. Trimming removed 0 bases at V and 2 bases at J, with 7 bases between. The CDR3 loop spans 15 amino acids. In DNA, the CDR3 is TGTGCCAGCAGCTTAGCGAACAGAAACACCGGGGAGCTGTTTTTT. Its protein is CASSLANRNTGELFF.

This clonotype has a handful of counts. This rearrangement joins TRBV6-5 to TRBJ2-5; the D is unclear. The V end was cut by 2 bases, the J end by 2 bases, with 6 bases between. Germline V lookup: CDR1 MNHEY, CDR2 SVGAGI. The CDR3 length is 13 residues. The CDR3 DNA reads as TGTGCCAGCAGTTACGTTGATCAAGAGACCCAGTACTTC. Amino acids: CASSYVDQETQYF.